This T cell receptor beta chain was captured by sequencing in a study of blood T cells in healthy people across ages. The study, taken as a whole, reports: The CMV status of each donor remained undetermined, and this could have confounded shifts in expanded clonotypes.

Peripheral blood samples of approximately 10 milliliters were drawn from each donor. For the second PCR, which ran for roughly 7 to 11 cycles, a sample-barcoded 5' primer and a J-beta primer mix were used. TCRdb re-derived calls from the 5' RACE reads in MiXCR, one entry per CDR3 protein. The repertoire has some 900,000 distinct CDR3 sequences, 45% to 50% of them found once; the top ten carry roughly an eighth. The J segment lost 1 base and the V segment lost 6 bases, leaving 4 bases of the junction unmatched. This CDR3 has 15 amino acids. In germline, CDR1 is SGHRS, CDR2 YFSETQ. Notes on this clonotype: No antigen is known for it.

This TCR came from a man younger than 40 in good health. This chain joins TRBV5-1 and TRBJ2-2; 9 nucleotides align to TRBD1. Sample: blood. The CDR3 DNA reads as TGCGCCAGCACCACGGGACAGGGGAACACCGGGGAGCTGTTTTTT. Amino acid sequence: CASTTGQGNTGELFF.